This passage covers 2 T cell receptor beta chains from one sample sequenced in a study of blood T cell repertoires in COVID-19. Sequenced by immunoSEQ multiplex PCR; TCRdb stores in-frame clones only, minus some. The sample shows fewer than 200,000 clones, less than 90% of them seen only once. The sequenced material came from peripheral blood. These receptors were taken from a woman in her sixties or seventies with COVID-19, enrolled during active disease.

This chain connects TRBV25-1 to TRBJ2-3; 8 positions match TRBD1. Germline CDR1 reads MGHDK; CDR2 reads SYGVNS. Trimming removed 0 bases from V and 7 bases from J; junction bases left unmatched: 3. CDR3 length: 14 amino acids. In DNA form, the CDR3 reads TGTGCCAGCAGTGAATATACAGGGGGTAATACGCAGTATTTT. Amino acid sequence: CASSEYTGGNTQYF.

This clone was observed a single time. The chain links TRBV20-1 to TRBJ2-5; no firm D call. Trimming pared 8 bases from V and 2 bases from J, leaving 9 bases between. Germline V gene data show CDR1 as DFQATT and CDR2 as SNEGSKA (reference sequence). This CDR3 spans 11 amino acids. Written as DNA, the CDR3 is TGCAGTCCAGAGGAACAAGAGACCCAGTACTTC. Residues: CSPEEQETQYF.